A single sample gave rise to the 16 T cell receptor beta chains below, sequenced in a study of T-cell reconstitution after alpha-beta-depleted transplantation in children. Unique molecular identifiers were built into the TCRbeta library. TCRdb re-analysed the PCR reads in MiXCR, keeping a single row per CDR3 protein. This repertoire shows hundreds of thousands of distinct CDR3 sequences, about 16% found once; its top ten account for just under 5%. The sample consisted of PBMCs, mostly from graft donor cells, taken 360 days after TCRalphabeta/CD19-depleted stem cell transplant. These receptor sequences come from a male patient younger than 18 who had a stem cell transplant for acute lymphoblastic leukemia, so the T cells may come from the graft donor.

The V and J genes are TRBV7-8 and TRBJ2-3, with no clear D. With 2 bases removed from V and 2 bases from J, the gap between germline ends came to 14 bases. The length of the CDR3 is 16 residues. The germline CDR1 and CDR2 sequences are SGHVS and FQNEAQ. The CDR3 nucleotides read TGTGCCAGCAGCTTACTGTTCGGCAGCGACACAGATACGCAGTATTTT. The encoded protein is CASSLLFGSDTDTQYF. The full variable domain, in which reference TRBV7-8 and TRBJ2-3 provide the parts outside the CDR3, is GAGVSQSPRYKVAKRGQDVALRCDPISGHVSLFWYQQALGQGPEFLTYFQNEAQLDKSGLPSDRFFAERPEGSVSTLKIQRTQQEDSAVYLCASSLLFGSDTDTQYFGPGTRLTVL.

This chain connects TRBV4-1 to TRBJ1-5; maybe TRBD1 (6 bases). V was shortened by 1 base and J by 0 bases, with 13 bases between the two germline ends. The CDR3 is 17 residues long. Germline values: CDR1 MGHRA, CDR2 YSYEKL. CDR3 sequence reads: CASSQGLTDSSNQPQHF. The CDR3 region has the DNA TGCGCCAGCAGCCAAGGACTAACGGACAGTAGCAATCAGCCCCAGCATTTT.

This clonotype was observed at least ten times. At one end the junction does not follow the germline gene, possibly because of a read error. The genes are TRBV18 and TRBJ1-2; 9 nucleotides match TRBD1. This CDR3 region has 14 residues. Germline V gene sequence: CDR1 KGHSH, CDR2 LQKENI. Here the CDR3 reads CASSPGQGGYGYTF. The CDR3, as DNA: TGCGCCAGCAGCCCGGGACAGGGTGGCTATGGCTACACCTTC.

This chain uses TRBV10-1 with TRBJ2-1; 8 bases map to TRBD1. Germline V gives CDR1 WNHNN, CDR2 SYGVQD (reference sequence). V lost 4 bases to trimming and J lost 4 bases; unmatched junction nucleotides: 3. This CDR3 is 14 amino acids long. The chain's CDR3 is CASSGRDRYNEQFF. The CDR3 nucleotides read TGCGCCAGCAGTGGCCGGGACAGGTACAATGAGCAGTTCTTC.

The rearrangement links TRBV3-1 to TRBJ2-3, with 7 bases identical to TRBD2. V shed 2 bases, J shed 2 bases, and the junction held 4 bases outside the gene matches. Germline assignment: CDR1 LGHDT and CDR2 YNNKEL (reference sequence). This CDR3 has 15 residues. CDR3 residues: CASSQTSGVTDTQYF. The DNA for the CDR3 is TGTGCCAGCAGCCAAACCAGCGGGGTCACAGATACGCAGTATTTT.

The V call is TRBV12-5, the J call TRBJ2-1; no clear D. Germline V gene lookup returns CDR1 LGHNT and CDR2 FRNRAP. The germline V and J ends were trimmed by 4 bases and 9 bases, with 19 bases remaining between them. CDR3 length: 15 residues. DNA for the CDR3: TGTGCTAGTGGTTCCCCTTGGACGGCGGAACGTGAGCAGTTCTTC. It is translated as CASGSPWTAEREQFF.

The chain is built from TRBV7-6 and TRBJ1-1, with D possibly TRBD1 on 6 matching bases. This CDR3 is 14 amino acids long. The V gene lost 9 bases and the J gene lost 0 bases, with 14 bases spanning the gap. Germline CDR1 SGHVS, CDR2 FNYEAQ. CDR3 region: CASRPGAMNTEAFF. Here the CDR3 DNA reads TGTGCCAGTCGGCCAGGGGCCATGAACACTGAAGCTTTCTTT.

The chain has TRBV4-1 and TRBJ1-5; D is uncertain. V was cut by 3 bases and J by 0 bases, with 6 bases left in between. The CDR3 consists of 14 residues. Germline CDR1 reads MGHRA; CDR2 reads YSYEKL. The CDR3 DNA sequence: TGCGCCAGCAGCCAGACCCTTAGCAATCAGCCCCAGCATTTT. Translated, it gives CASSQTLSNQPQHF.

The sample holds a few counts of this clonotype. The CDR3 reads CASQPGLAGNNEQFF. CDR3 coding DNA: TGCGCCAGCCAGCCCGGACTAGCGGGGAACAATGAGCAGTTCTTC. This chain uses TRBV5-1 with TRBJ2-1; TRBD2 matches at 12 bases. CDR3 length: 15 residues. Germline values: CDR1 SGHRS, CDR2 YFSETQ. V shed 7 bases and J 5 bases; nucleotides not matched to a gene: 7.

This rearrangement joins TRBV27 to TRBJ2-1, with TRBD2 matching over 10 bases. The CDR3 is 17 residues long. Germline CDR1 MNHEY, CDR2 SMNVEV (reference sequence). The J segment lost 3 bases and the V segment lost 6 bases, leaving 11 bases of the junction unmatched. The CDR3 coding sequence is TGTGCCAGCAGCCGGCGGACTAGCGGACAAGGCTACAATGAGCAGTTCTTC. Translated: CASSRRTSGQGYNEQFF.

This clonotype was recorded many times. The rearrangement uses TRBV5-1 and TRBJ2-1, with 7 bases aligning to TRBD2. This CDR3 spans 20 amino acids. Germline V lookup: CDR1 SGHRS, CDR2 YFSETQ. Germline trimming cut 3 bases from V and 0 bases from J; bases unmatched to any gene: 18. CDR3 sequence (DNA): TGCGCCAGCAGCTCCCCTAGCGGTCTACCCCGACCCCTCTCCTACAATGAGCAGTTCTTC. Its protein product is CASSSPSGLPRPLSYNEQFF.

This clonotype was observed a handful of times. The V call is TRBV7-2, the J call TRBJ2-7; 9 nucleotides agree with TRBD2. The V gene's germline CDR1 is SGHTA and CDR2 FQGNSA. The J segment lost 3 bases and the V segment lost 1 base, leaving 10 bases of the junction unmatched. The CDR3 has 17 residues. CDR3 nucleotide sequence: TGTGCCAGCAGCTTAGGGGGGGGACTAGCCGACCTCTACGAGCAGTACTTC. Translation: CASSLGGGLADLYEQYF.

V usage is TRBV30 and J usage is TRBJ1-2; TRBD1 aligns across 7 bases. The germline V gene encodes CDR1 GTSNPN and CDR2 SVGIG (reference sequence). Trimming took 3 bases from V and 1 from J; bases not matched to a gene: 5. The CDR3 contains 14 residues. In DNA, the CDR3 is TGTGCCTGGAGCACGACAGGGTTTAACTATGGCTACACCTTC. It codes for CAWSTTGFNYGYTF.

J is TRBJ2-1 and V is TRBV12-5, with D tentatively TRBD1 or TRBD2 (6 bases each). Deletions cut 7 bases from V and 6 bases from J, with 19 bases between. The CDR3 consists of 15 residues. Germline V CDR1 and CDR2: LGHNT, FRNRAP. The CDR3 reads CASAVPGARTNEQFF. The CDR3, as DNA: TGTGCTAGTGCCGTCCCGGGGGCGCGGACCAATGAGCAGTTCTTC.

The rearrangement links TRBV12-3 or TRBV12-4 to TRBJ2-7, with D tentatively TRBD1 or TRBD2 (6 bases each). Trimming removed 3 bases from V and 5 bases from J, with 14 bases in between. CDR3 length: 14 amino acids. CDR3 sequence reads: CASSFTGGGHEQYF. The CDR3 coding sequence is TGTGCCAGCAGTTTTACCGGGGGCGGACACGAGCAGTACTTC.

This clonotype appeared many times. The chain combines TRBV5-5 with TRBJ2-3; 8 positions agree with TRBD2. J gave up 5 bases and V 2 bases, and 10 bases lay outside the gene matches. Per the germline V gene, CDR1 is SGHKS and CDR2 is YYEKEE (reference sequence). CDR3 length equals 16 residues. Here the CDR3 reads CASSLGLAGSGDTQYF. In DNA form, the CDR3 reads TGTGCCAGCAGCTTAGGGCTAGCGGGCAGTGGAGATACGCAGTATTTT.